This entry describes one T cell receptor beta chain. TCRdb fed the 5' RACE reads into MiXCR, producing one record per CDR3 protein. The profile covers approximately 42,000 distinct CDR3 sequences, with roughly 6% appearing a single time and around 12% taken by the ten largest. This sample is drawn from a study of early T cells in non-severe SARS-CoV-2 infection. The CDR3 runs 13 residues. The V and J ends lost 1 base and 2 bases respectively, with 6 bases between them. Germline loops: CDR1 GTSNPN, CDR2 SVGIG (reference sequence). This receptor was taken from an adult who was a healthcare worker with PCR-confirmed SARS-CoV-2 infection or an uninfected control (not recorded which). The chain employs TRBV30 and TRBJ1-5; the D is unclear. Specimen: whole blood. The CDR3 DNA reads TGTGCCTGGAGTGCAAAGGGCAATCAGCCCCAGCATTTT. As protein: CAWSAKGNQPQHF.